The rows below give T cell receptor beta chains drawn from one sample of a study of blood T cell repertoires in COVID-19. Measured with immunoSEQ multiplex PCR; TCRdb has only the in-frame clones, and not every one. The sample gives about 73,000 clones, 83% of which show up once; less than 6.5% is in the top ten. The source material was peripheral blood. Source of these receptors: a man aged 50-60 years with active COVID-19. CDR3s include the opening cysteine and the closing phenylalanine or tryptophan. Each record gives: J gene, V gene, D gene, clone size, CDR3 DNA, CDR3 protein. D genes are given only for firm matches. Clone size is shown for a subset of rows, as once, few, many or a class of expanded clone.

>TRBJ2-5|TRBV5-1|.|few
TGCGCCAGCAGCTTGGCCGGGACTGAGGGGCAGACCCAGTACTTC
CASSLAGTEGQTQYF
>TRBJ1-4|TRBV5-4|.|.
TGTGCCAGCAGCTCCGGCGGGGAAGGAGAAAAACTGTTTTTT
CASSSGGEGEKLFF
>TRBJ1-1|TRBV6-2/TRBV6-3|TRBD1|.
TGTGCCAGCAGTTACTTCACTGATATACAGGGGACTAACACTGAAGCTTTCTTT
CASSYFTDIQGTNTEAFF
>TRBJ2-7|TRBV7-8|.|.
TGTGCCAGCAGCTCCGTCTACGAGCAGTACTTC
CASSSVYEQYF
>TRBJ1-1|TRBV6-2/TRBV6-3|.|.
TGTGCCAGCAGTATGGGCGGGCCTGAAGCTTTCTTT
CASSMGGPEAFF
>TRBJ2-2|TRBV18|.|.
TGTGCCAGCTCACCACAAGGGGTCAACACCGGGGAGCTGTTTTTT
CASSPQGVNTGELFF
>TRBJ2-5|TRBV24-1|.|.
TGTGCCACCAGTGATCGTAGAGGTGGTGAGGAGACCCAGTACTTC
CATSDRRGGEETQYF
>TRBJ1-6|TRBV6-5|.|.
TGTGCCAGCAGTTACCTGGAGGGTAGGAATAATTCACCCCTCCACTTT
CASSYLEGRNNSPLHF
>TRBJ2-7|TRBV9|TRBD1|once
TGTGCCAGCAGCCCGTCGACAGGGGGTCTCGAGCAGTACTTC
CASSPSTGGLEQYF
>TRBJ2-3|TRBV7-2|TRBD2|.
TGTGCCAGCAGCCTTAGCGGGAGAACAGATACGCAGTATTTT
CASSLSGRTDTQYF
>TRBJ1-2|TRBV11-2|.|.
TGTGCCAGCAGCTTCAGGGGTGGCTACACCTTC
CASSFRGGYTF
>TRBJ2-7|TRBV6-5|.|.
TGTGCCAGCAGCCCCTCCAGGGTCTACGAGCAGTACTTC
CASSPSRVYEQYF
>TRBJ1-1|TRBV7-9|.|.
TGTGCCAGCAGCTTAGGATGGGGGGTAGGAGTGAACACTGAAGCTTTCTTT
CASSLGWGVGVNTEAFF
>TRBJ1-6|TRBV15|.|.
TGTGCCACCAGCAGAGGAAGGGGCTCACCCCTCCACTTT
CATSRGRGSPLHF
>TRBJ1-6|TRBV18|.|.
TGTGCCAGCTCACCTGGGAGCTCCTATAATTCACCCCTCCACTTT
CASSPGSSYNSPLHF
>TRBJ1-2|TRBV11-2|.|medium-sized
TGTGCCAGCAGCTCACCCGGCCGACAGGCTAACTATGGCTACACCTTC
CASSSPGRQANYGYTF
>TRBJ2-3|TRBV19|TRBD2|.
TGTGCCAGTAGTACGAGCGGGAGAAGGGCTAGCACAGATACGCAGTATTTT
CASSTSGRRASTDTQYF
>TRBJ1-4|TRBV13|TRBD1|many
TGTGCCAGCAGCCCCCCCGGGACAGGGGGTGAAAAACTGTTTTTT
CASSPPGTGGEKLFF
>TRBJ2-7|TRBV7-9|.|.
TGTGCCAGCACCCAGGGTTTGGGCGAGCAGTACTTC
CASTQGLGEQYF
>TRBJ1-2|TRBV6-2/TRBV6-3|TRBD1|.
TGTGCCAGCAGTTCCTACAGGGGGCTGGACTATGGCTACACCTTC
CASSSYRGLDYGYTF
>TRBJ2-3|TRBV7-9|.|.
TGTGCCAGCACCCTACTGGGGCCAGATACGCAGTATTTT
CASTLLGPDTQYF
>TRBJ2-3|TRBV12-5|TRBD2|.
TGTGCTAGTGGGCTAGCGGGGGTAGATACGCAGTATTTT
CASGLAGVDTQYF
>TRBJ2-1|TRBV10-1|TRBD2|.
TGCGCCAGCAGTGAGCGTCAGGGACTAGCGGGGGGGCGTGAGCAGTTCTTC
CASSERQGLAGGREQFF
>TRBJ2-5|TRBV4-1|TRBD2|once
TGCGCCAGCAGCCAAGATTTTACGCGGGAGGGCCAAGAGACCCAGTACTTC
CASSQDFTREGQETQYF
>TRBJ2-5|TRBV6-6|.|once
TGTGCCAGCAGTCCCCCCGCGAGCCAGACCCAGTACTTC
CASSPPASQTQYF
>TRBJ2-7|TRBV7-9|.|.
TGTGCCAGCAGCTTACCAAACAACTACGAGCAGTACTTC
CASSLPNNYEQYF
>TRBJ2-5|TRBV29-1|.|.
TGCAGCGTTGGGGGGGAGAAGACCCAGTACTTC
CSVGGEKTQYF
>TRBJ1-6|TRBV28|TRBD1|few
TGTGCCACCTCGACAGGGGGAGTCTCACCCCTCCACTTT
CATSTGGVSPLHF
>TRBJ2-3|TRBV6-2/TRBV6-3|TRBD2|.
TGTGCCAGCAGCCCTAGGACTAGCGGGAGTGGAGATACGCAGTATTTT
CASSPRTSGSGDTQYF
>TRBJ1-4|TRBV2|.|.
TGTGCCAGCAAGTGGGGGCTCAATAATGAAAAACTGTTTTTT
CASKWGLNNEKLFF
>TRBJ2-4|TRBV5-6|.|.
TGTGCCACGCAGTTTCGGGGGAGCGGCGCCAAAAACATTCAGTACTTC
CATQFRGSGAKNIQYF
>TRBJ1-2|TRBV27|TRBD1|.
TGTGCCAGCAGTTTTGTTCGACAGGGAGGCTATGGCTACACCTTC
CASSFVRQGGYGYTF
>TRBJ1-3|TRBV18|.|.
TGTGCCAGCTCAACAATTAACACCATATATTTT
CASSTINTIYF
>TRBJ2-7|TRBV5-4|TRBD2|once
TGTGCCAGCAGCCCTACTAGCGGCTCCTACGAGCAGTACTTC
CASSPTSGSYEQYF
>TRBJ1-4|TRBV7-2|.|.
TGTGCCAGCAGCTTATCAGCAACTAATGAAAAACTGTTTTTT
CASSLSATNEKLFF
>TRBJ1-3|TRBV20-1|TRBD1|.
TGCAGTGCTAGTAAAGGGGGCGGTGGAAACACCATATATTTT
CSASKGGGGNTIYF
>TRBJ2-3|TRBV5-6|TRBD2|.
TGTGCCAGCAGCTTCCCCGGGGGGGCCGGGGATACGCAGTATTTT
CASSFPGGAGDTQYF
>TRBJ1-1|TRBV4-1|.|.
TGCGCCAGCAGCGGCGGAGGGACTGAAGCTTTCTTT
CASSGGGTEAFF
>TRBJ2-1|TRBV29-1|TRBD2|many
TGCAGCGCAGCGGGGCCAGGTCCTCCTGAGCAGTTCTTC
CSAAGPGPPEQFF
>TRBJ1-4|TRBV3-1/TRBV3-2|.|.
TGTGCCAGCAGCCGGATGCCAGGGGAGAATGAAAAACTGTTTTTT
CASSRMPGENEKLFF
>TRBJ1-4|TRBV28|.|once
TGTGCCACGGGTACGGCTGAAAAACTGTTTTTT
CATGTAEKLFF
>TRBJ1-3|TRBV19|.|.
TGTGCCAGTGAAAGGGGGGGAAGTGGAAACACCATATATTTT
CASERGGSGNTIYF
>TRBJ2-7|TRBV5-6|TRBD1|.
TGTGCCAGCAGCCCGGACAGGGGGCTATTTGAGCAGTACTTC
CASSPDRGLFEQYF
>TRBJ1-1|TRBV4-2|TRBD1|.
TGTGCCAGCAGCCAGAAGGGACAGGGGATCACTGAAGCTTTCTTT
CASSQKGQGITEAFF